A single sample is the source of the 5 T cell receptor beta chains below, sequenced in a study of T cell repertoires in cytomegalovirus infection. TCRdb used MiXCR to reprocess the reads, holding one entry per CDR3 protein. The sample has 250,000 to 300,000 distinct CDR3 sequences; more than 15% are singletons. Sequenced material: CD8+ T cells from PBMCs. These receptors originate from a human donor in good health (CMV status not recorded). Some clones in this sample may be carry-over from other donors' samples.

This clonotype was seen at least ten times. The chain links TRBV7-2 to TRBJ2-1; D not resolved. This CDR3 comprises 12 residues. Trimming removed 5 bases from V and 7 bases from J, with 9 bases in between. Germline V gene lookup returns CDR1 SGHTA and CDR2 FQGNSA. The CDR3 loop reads CASSASENEQFF. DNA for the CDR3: TGTGCCAGCAGCGCCTCAGAGAATGAGCAGTTCTTC.

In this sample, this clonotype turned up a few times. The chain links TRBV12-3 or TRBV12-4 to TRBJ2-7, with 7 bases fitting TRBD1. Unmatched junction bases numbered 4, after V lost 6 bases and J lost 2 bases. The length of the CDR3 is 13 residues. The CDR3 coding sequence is TGTGCCAGCAGAACTACAGGGGCCTACGAGCAGTACTTC. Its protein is CASRTTGAYEQYF.

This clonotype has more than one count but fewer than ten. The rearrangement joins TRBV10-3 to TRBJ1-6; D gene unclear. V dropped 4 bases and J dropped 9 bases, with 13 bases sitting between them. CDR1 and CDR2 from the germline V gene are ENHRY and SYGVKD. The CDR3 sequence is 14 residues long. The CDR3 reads CAISGRESGSPLHF. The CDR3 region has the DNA TGTGCCATCAGTGGTCGGGAGTCGGGTTCACCCCTCCACTTT.

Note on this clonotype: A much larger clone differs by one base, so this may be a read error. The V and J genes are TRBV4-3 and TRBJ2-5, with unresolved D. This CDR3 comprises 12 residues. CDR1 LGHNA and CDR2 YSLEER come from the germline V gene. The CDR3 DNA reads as TGCGCCAGCGGCCAAGATGCAGAGACCCAGTACTTC. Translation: CASGQDAETQYF.

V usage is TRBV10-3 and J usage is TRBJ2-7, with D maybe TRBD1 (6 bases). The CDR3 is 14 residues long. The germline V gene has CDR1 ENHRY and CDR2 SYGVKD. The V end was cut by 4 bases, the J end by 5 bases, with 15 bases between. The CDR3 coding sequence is TGTGCCATCAGTGCTGCGAACAGGGTGCACGAGCAGTACTTC. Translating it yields CAISAANRVHEQYF.